Presented here are 7 T cell receptor beta chains from one specimen sequenced in a study of cytomegalovirus exposure and HLA in healthy donors. 13 Jbeta primers and 60 Vbeta primers were used for the PCR. Method: immunoSEQ multiplex PCR; TCRdb's copy keeps in-frame clones and lacks some. The repertoire has approximately 130,000 clones, about 80% of them found once; the top ten carry about 1.2%. Sample: PBMCs. The origin of the receptors is a girl under 10 years old in good health and CMV-seronegative.

The chain employs TRBV19 and TRBJ2-1, with no clear D. Trimming removed 5 bases at V and 6 bases at J, with 5 bases between. The CDR3 has 11 amino acids. Germline V gene lookup returns CDR1 LNHDA and CDR2 SQIVND (reference sequence). The CDR3 DNA sequence: TGTGCCAGTAGTTCCCTCAATGAGCAGTTCTTC. Residues: CASSSLNEQFF.

The chain joins TRBV2 to TRBJ2-5; 7 bases fit TRBD2. Germline CDR1 and CDR2: SNHLY and FYNNEI. J was trimmed by 3 bases and V by 5 bases; bases with no gene match: 9. This CDR3 region has 15 residues. CDR3 in amino acids: CASSPLGLEEETQYF. As DNA, the CDR3 is TGTGCCAGCAGTCCGTTAGGACTAGAGGAAGAGACCCAGTACTTC.

The CDR3, as DNA: TGTGCCAGCAGTGAATCCCGGGGGGCGATGGATGGCTACACCTTC. This gives the protein CASSESRGAMDGYTF. The chain carries TRBV25-1 and TRBJ1-2; possible D gene TRBD1, 6 bases. V was clipped by 1 base and J by 6 bases, with 15 bases between them. Germline V lookup: CDR1 MGHDK, CDR2 SYGVNS. The CDR3 has 15 amino acids.

The rearrangement joins TRBV2 to TRBJ2-1; no reliable D call. The CDR3 runs to 13 residues. Trimming shortened V by 2 bases and J by 7 bases, and 9 bases separated the two germline ends. The germline V gene encodes CDR1 SNHLY and CDR2 FYNNEI. The CDR3 DNA reads as TGTGCCAGCAGTGAAACTGACTTGAATGAGCAGTTCTTC. This gives the protein CASSETDLNEQFF.

The chain links TRBV7-9 to TRBJ2-1; 8 bases match TRBD2. Germline V gene lookup returns CDR1 SEHNR and CDR2 FQNEAQ (reference sequence). There are 14 residues in the CDR3. V was clipped by 4 bases and J by 5 bases; unmatched bases: 4. CDR3 residues: CASSWTSTNNEQFF. The CDR3 DNA reads as TGTGCCAGCAGCTGGACTAGCACAAACAATGAGCAGTTCTTC.

Worth noting for this clone: Other DNA sequences in the sample encode the same CDR3. V and J are TRBV5-1 and TRBJ2-5; possible D gene TRBD1, 6 bases. V lost 0 bases, J lost 2 bases, and 8 bases lay in between. This CDR3 is 14 amino acids long. CDR1 is SGHRS and CDR2 is YFSETQ in the germline V gene. CDR3 in DNA: TGCGCCAGCAGCTTGGCAGGGGTTCAAGAGACCCAGTACTTC. As protein: CASSLAGVQETQYF.

This clone was found a few times. The chain is built from TRBV5-1 and TRBJ2-1; D is ambiguous. Germline V gene sequence: CDR1 SGHRS, CDR2 YFSETQ. V shed 0 bases and J shed 7 bases, with 8 bases lying between them. CDR3 length: 13 amino acids. This CDR3 is CASSLVRYNEQFF. CDR3 in DNA: TGCGCCAGCAGCTTGGTCAGGTATAATGAGCAGTTCTTC.